This T cell receptor beta chain was documented in a study of CD8 T cells in ankylosing spondylitis. Quantitative 5'-RACE with molecular barcodes produced the TCR beta libraries. TCRdb used MiXCR to reprocess the 5' RACE reads, holding one entry per CDR3 protein. The sample contains hundreds of thousands of distinct CDR3 sequences, 17% of which appear only once. The CDR3 spans 17 residues. Germline V gene sequence: CDR1 SGDLS, CDR2 YYNGEE. The V segment lost 0 bases and the J segment 0 bases; nucleotides outside the gene matches: 2. A remark on this clonotype: What it recognizes is unknown.

Points from the study as a whole: One TCR beta motif, made up of eight or nine highly homologous variants, appeared characteristic of ankylosing spondylitis blood.

Sequencing was performed on blood, either unsorted or a sorted T cell fraction (not recorded which). V is TRBV9 and J is TRBJ2-3, with TRBD2 matching 12 bases. This clonotype was sampled from a male donor with ankylosing spondylitis. The CDR3 DNA follows: TGTGCCAGCAGCGTAGCGACTAGCGGGGGTAGCACAGATACGCAGTATTTT. Translation: CASSVATSGGSTDTQYF.